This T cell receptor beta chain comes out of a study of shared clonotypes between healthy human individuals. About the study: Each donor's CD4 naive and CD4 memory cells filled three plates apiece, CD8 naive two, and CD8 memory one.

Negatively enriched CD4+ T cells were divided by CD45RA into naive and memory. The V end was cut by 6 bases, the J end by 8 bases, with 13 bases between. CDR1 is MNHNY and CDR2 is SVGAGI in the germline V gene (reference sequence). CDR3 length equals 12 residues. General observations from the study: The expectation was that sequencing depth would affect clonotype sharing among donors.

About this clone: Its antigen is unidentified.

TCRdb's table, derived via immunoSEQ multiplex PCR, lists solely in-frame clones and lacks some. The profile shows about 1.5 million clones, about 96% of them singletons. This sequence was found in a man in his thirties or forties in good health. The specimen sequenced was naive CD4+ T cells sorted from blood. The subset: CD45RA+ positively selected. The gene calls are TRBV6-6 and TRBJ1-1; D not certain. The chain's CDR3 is CASSPHGKEAFF. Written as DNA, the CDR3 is TGTGCCAGCAGCCCCCACGGCAAGGAAGCTTTCTTT.